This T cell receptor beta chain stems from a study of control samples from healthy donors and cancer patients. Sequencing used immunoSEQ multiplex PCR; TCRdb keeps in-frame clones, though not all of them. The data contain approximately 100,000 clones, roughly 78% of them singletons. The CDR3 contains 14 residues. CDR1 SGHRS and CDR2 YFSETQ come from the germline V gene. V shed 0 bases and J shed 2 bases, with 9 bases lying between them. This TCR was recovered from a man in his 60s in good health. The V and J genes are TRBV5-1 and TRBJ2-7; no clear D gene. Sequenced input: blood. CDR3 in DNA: TGCGCCAGCAGCTTGGAGGGCATTACCTACGAGCAGTACTTC. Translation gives CASSLEGITYEQYF.